Presented here are 5 T cell receptor beta chains from one specimen sequenced in a study of cytomegalovirus exposure and HLA in healthy donors. Profiled with immunoSEQ multiplex PCR; TCRdb holds only in-frame clones, not every one. The sample carries over 100,000 clones, 89% recorded once. The material sequenced was PBMCs. These receptors came from a woman aged 18-29 years in good health and CMV-seronegative.

CDR3 amino acids: CARGTRDRAYEQYF. The CDR3 DNA reads TGCGCCAGGGGAACCCGGGACAGAGCCTACGAGCAGTACTTC. The V call is TRBV23-1, the J call TRBJ2-7, with TRBD1 matching over 7 bases. TRBV23-1 is an open reading frame whose function is uncertain. Trimming removed 9 bases from V and 2 bases from J; junction bases left unmatched: 10. The CDR3 is 14 residues long.

This clone showed up just a few times. V is TRBV4-2 and J is TRBJ1-4, with no clear D. The V end lost 4 bases, the J end lost 7 bases, and 10 bases lay between the germline ends. The CDR3 loop spans 13 amino acids. Looked up from germline, CDR1 is LGHNA and CDR2 is YNFKEQ. DNA of the CDR3: TGTGCCAGCAGCCGAGCCCCAGGTGAAAAACTGTTTTTT. Its translation is CASSRAPGEKLFF.

This chain links TRBV4-1 with TRBJ1-2, with 8 bases aligning to TRBD1. J lost 4 bases, V lost 2 bases, and 6 bases had no gene match. From germline, CDR1 is MGHRA and CDR2 YSYEKL. CDR3 length equals 15 residues. The CDR3 sequence is CASSQMTGDSYGYTF. The DNA for the CDR3 is TGCGCCAGCAGCCAAATGACAGGGGATTCCTATGGCTACACCTTC.

This chain links TRBV6-1 with TRBJ2-3; 8 bases map to TRBD2. J lost 3 bases, V lost 8 bases, and 10 bases had no gene match. Germline loops: CDR1 MNHNS, CDR2 SASEGT. This CDR3 has 15 residues. CDR3 protein: CASSPLAGETDTQYF. CDR3 DNA sequence: TGTGCCAGCTCTCCTCTAGCGGGCGAGACAGATACGCAGTATTTT.

This rearrangement joins TRBV7-6 to TRBJ2-3, with 10 bases aligning to TRBD2. CDR3 length: 18 residues. From germline, CDR1 is SGHVS and CDR2 FNYEAQ. The junction had 12 bases not matched to a gene; V was cut back by 4 bases and J by 2 bases. The CDR3 protein is CASSSSPSGGGYTDTQYF. CDR3 nucleotide sequence: TGTGCCAGCAGCTCTAGCCCGAGCGGGGGGGGATACACAGATACGCAGTATTTT.